This entry concerns a single TCR beta chain. The antigen remains unidentified. The sample is drawn from a study of shared clonotypes between healthy human individuals. General study findings and limits: Researchers found naive subsets generally carried larger estimated richness than memory subsets.

Caucasian adults living in Nashville, Tennessee, provided all samples. CDR1 and CDR2 (germline): SGHDT, YYEEEE. This CDR3 has 16 amino acids. Trimming removed 3 bases from V and 2 bases from J; junction bases left unmatched: 10. Several immunoSEQ plates received, in even portions, the genomic DNA of each subset. Generated by immunoSEQ multiplex PCR, the TCRdb table keeps only in-frame clones and is missing some. The profile shows some 240,000 clones, over 60% of them singletons. The sequence was obtained from a man aged 30-40 years in good health. The chain links TRBV5-6 to TRBJ2-7, with TRBD1 matching 8 bases. The sample taken for sequencing was memory CD4+ T cells sorted from blood. The sample's subset: CD45RA-negative fraction. CDR3 in amino acids: CASSWTGSIATYEQYF. CDR3 sequence (DNA): TGTGCCAGCAGCTGGACAGGGAGTATAGCGACCTACGAGCAGTACTTC.